A selection of T cell receptor beta chains follows, all from one sample in a study of T-cell reconstitution after alpha-beta-depleted transplantation in children. One entry per CDR3 protein, called by TCRdb with MiXCR from the PCR reads. Of some 300,000 distinct CDR3 sequences in the sample, 9.5% to 13% were seen once. The sample in question was PBMCs, obtained before TCRalphabeta/CD19-depleted stem cell transplant. These receptors were obtained from a boy under three years old with acute myeloid leukemia, due to receive a stem cell transplant. Each CDR3 is given without its conserved first and last residue. Each record gives: J gene, clone size, V gene, CDR3 protein. Size is omitted from some rows. Given values are once, few, many or a class for expanded clones.

>TRBJ2-1|few|TRBV4-3
ASSQDGMGESYNEQF
>TRBJ2-7|many|TRBV6-5
ASRSRGNYEQY
>TRBJ2-7|many|TRBV6-5
ASSYYPGRLAGFSYEQY
>TRBJ1-1|many|TRBV7-2
ASSLRDRVGDTEAF
>TRBJ2-5|few|TRBV12-3/TRBV12-4
ASSPPGGRVETQY
>TRBJ1-1|many|TRBV29-1
SCDRNTEAF
>TRBJ2-5|many|TRBV14
ASSQVWTSSQETQY
>TRBJ2-6|many|TRBV28
ASSLYGANVLT
>TRBJ1-3|.|TRBV12-3/TRBV12-4
ASSLGREFSGNTIY
>TRBJ2-7|.|TRBV5-1
ASSLGLARYEQY
>TRBJ2-1|many|TRBV5-1
ASSPGLAGYDFEQF
>TRBJ2-5|many|TRBV29-1
SVDLAGGEQETQY
>TRBJ2-4|once|TRBV4-1
ASSQWGAEGIQY
>TRBJ2-5|many|TRBV11-1
ASSFTPPETQY
>TRBJ2-7|few|TRBV9
ASSFDTGQGYEQY
>TRBJ2-3|few|TRBV19
ASSMGPGMGTQY
>TRBJ2-1|many|TRBV6-5
ASSYRTSGDNEQF
>TRBJ1-4|many|TRBV7-9
ASSPRTVNEKLF
>TRBJ1-6|many|TRBV6-2/TRBV6-3
ASSYSRTDYNSPLH
>TRBJ2-7|many|TRBV14
ASSPLGGISYEQY
>TRBJ2-2|many|TRBV7-9
ASSPGQGSTGELF
>TRBJ2-1|many|TRBV7-9
ASSPRGTASYNEQF
>TRBJ1-5|many|TRBV28
ASGGERNQPQH
>TRBJ2-3|many|TRBV12-3/TRBV12-4
ASSFGAMEADTQY
>TRBJ2-7|many|TRBV4-2
ASSQELRDSSYEQY
>TRBJ2-2|many|TRBV12-3/TRBV12-4
ASSLGWTGELF
>TRBJ2-7|many|TRBV12-3/TRBV12-4
ASSYGPYEQY
>TRBJ1-1|many|TRBV4-3
ASSQGTAMNTEAF
>TRBJ2-5|many|TRBV9
ASSVAISGPETQY
>TRBJ2-7|many|TRBV2
ASSDVVGTYSYEQY
>TRBJ2-5|few|TRBV29-1
SVEGQTGGDETQY
>TRBJ1-2|many|TRBV7-2
ASSLRRDRVSNYGYT
>TRBJ1-5|many|TRBV20-1
SARDPRQGYSNQPQH
>TRBJ1-2|many|TRBV7-3
ASSLTGTGGYT
>TRBJ2-5|many|TRBV4-3
ASSPYASSQETQY
>TRBJ2-3|.|TRBV9
ASSSRTSGDTDTQY
>TRBJ2-7|.|TRBV12-3/TRBV12-4
ASSTDSLSFEQY
>TRBJ2-1|.|TRBV9
ASSVGLEARGNEQF
>TRBJ1-5|few|TRBV7-2
ASSPQGYNQPQH
>TRBJ2-3|many|TRBV5-1
ASRLAVLLTDTQY
>TRBJ2-1|few|TRBV7-2
ASSSTTGIFVGNEQF
>TRBJ2-2|many|TRBV28
ASSSTGQSPAGELF
>TRBJ1-6|many|TRBV6-1
ASSPRGPPDSPLH
>TRBJ2-7|few|TRBV7-9
ASSNRDRVYEQY
>TRBJ2-7|many|TRBV12-3/TRBV12-4
ASSPYIDFGTAY
>TRBJ1-6|many|TRBV29-1
SVPGTGLNGSPLH
>TRBJ2-5|many|TRBV2
ASSETPWRQETQY
>TRBJ2-7|many|TRBV7-9
ASSLEGSSYEQY
>TRBJ2-5|few|TRBV5-1
ASSLGGGQQETQY
>TRBJ2-7|few|TRBV20-1
SAGGAAKEQY
>TRBJ2-7|many|TRBV7-8
ASSPHLGRSGSYEQY
>TRBJ2-2|.|TRBV7-2
ASSSRGTAANTGELF
>TRBJ2-1|many|TRBV28
ASSLSIYNEQF
>TRBJ2-5|.|TRBV18
ASSPHQGRETQY
>TRBJ2-1|many|TRBV27
ASSTGVGGNEQF
>TRBJ2-7|.|TRBV5-5
ASSLGTRGIEQY
>TRBJ2-2|many|TRBV12-3/TRBV12-4
ASSGLSGRGTGELF
>TRBJ2-4|many|TRBV5-1
ASSSAPNIQY
>TRBJ2-6|many|TRBV20-1
SARSGGFGANVLT
>TRBJ2-1|many|TRBV7-9
ASSLNGKVF